This T cell receptor (beta chain) was found in a study of shared clonotypes between healthy human individuals. The CDR3 consists of 13 residues. Germline CDR1 and CDR2: ENHRY and SYGVKD. Trimming cost V 10 bases and J 4 bases, with 13 bases left between them. In regard to this clone: The antigen is undetermined.

This table comes from immunoSEQ multiplex PCR, and its TCRdb copy is limited to in-frame clones, with some not included. The data contain about 1.5 million clones, around 95% of them seen just once; the ten biggest clones take up 1.2%. CD4+ cells were split into CD45RA+ naive and CD45RA-negative memory subsets. Findings of the study overall: The study sampled only blood, and tissue repertoires likely differ. Approximately 4.9% of naive CD4 clonotypes were shared across a few donors.

Input material: naive CD4+ T cells sorted from blood. Subset denoted: CD45RA+ positively selected. This chain connects TRBV10-3 to TRBJ2-2; perhaps TRBD2 as D (6 bases). The TCR comes from a man aged 25 to 40 in good health. CDR3 loop: CATLKTSTGELFF. CDR3 DNA sequence: TGTGCCACCCTAAAGACTAGCACCGGGGAGCTGTTTTTT.